This T cell receptor (beta chain) is drawn from a study of beta chain features in type 1 diabetes. As for the study in general: All samples together contributed 90 million to 110 million sorted cells for examination.

This CDR3 spans 15 amino acids. V was pared by 1 base and J by 5 bases, with 15 bases between. Germline V gene sequence: CDR1 SEHNR, CDR2 FQNEAQ (reference sequence). Every bit of the isolated RNA underwent reverse transcription, so sequencing read expressed TCRB transcripts. Profiling relied on immunoSEQ multiplex PCR, and the TCRdb table lists in-frame clones only, not all of them. The sample holds about 710,000 clones, over 11% seen once. Study results and limitations: Among type 1 diabetes patients, VDJ junctions had fewer insertions and more deletions. Resolution of whether HLA type affects TCRB rearrangement was not achieved here. Type 1 diabetes patients had moderately but significantly shorter TCRB CDR3s in all four CD4+ subsets.

Concerning this clone: The target antigen is unknown.

Sorting that relied on CD45RO/CCR7/CD25/CD127/CD95/CD27 yielded CD4+ naive, central memory, regulatory and stem cell-like memory cells. The receptor was isolated from a young man with type 1 diabetes. The chain combines TRBV7-9 with TRBJ2-7; D call uncertain. The sample comprised naive CD4+ T cells from blood. The chain's CDR3 is CASSLVGEARNEQYF. The DNA for the CDR3 is TGTGCCAGCAGCTTAGTCGGAGAGGCCCGCAACGAGCAGTACTTC.